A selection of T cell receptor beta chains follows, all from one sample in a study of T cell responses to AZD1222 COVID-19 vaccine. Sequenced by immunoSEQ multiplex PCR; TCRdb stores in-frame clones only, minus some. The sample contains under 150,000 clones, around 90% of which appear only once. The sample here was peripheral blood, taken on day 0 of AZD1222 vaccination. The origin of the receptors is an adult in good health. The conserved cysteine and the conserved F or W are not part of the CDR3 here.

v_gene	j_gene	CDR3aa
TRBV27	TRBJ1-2	ASRVGTADYGYT
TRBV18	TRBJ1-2	ASSLGQGAEGYT
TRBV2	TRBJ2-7	ASSGGGYYEQY
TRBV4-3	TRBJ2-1	ASSQGQGASYNEQF
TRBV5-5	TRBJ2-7	ASSLYSHEQY
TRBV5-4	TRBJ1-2	ASSLLASNYGYT
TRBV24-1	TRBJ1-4	ATSDRANLATNEKLF
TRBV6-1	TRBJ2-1	ASSEHVGTTNEQF
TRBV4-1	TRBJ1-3	ASSRSRPGGSGNTIY
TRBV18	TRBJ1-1	ASSPRGLGGWTEAF
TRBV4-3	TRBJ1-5	ASSQDPDSNQPQH
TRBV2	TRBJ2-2	ASSERNTNTGELF
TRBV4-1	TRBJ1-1	ASSQEPGGGLLNTEAF
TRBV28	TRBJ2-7	ASSLTGASHEQY
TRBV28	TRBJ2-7	ASSFGGAGSYEQY
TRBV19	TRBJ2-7	ASSIGLGQAVYEQY
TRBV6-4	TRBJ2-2	ASSGDDRLAGKNTGELF
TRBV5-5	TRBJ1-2	ASSPAAVDRHAYGYT
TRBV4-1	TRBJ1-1	ASSQQGGGNTEAF
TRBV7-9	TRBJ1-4	ASSPSGTTTTNEKLF
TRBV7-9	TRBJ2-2	ASRAATSGTGVNTGELF
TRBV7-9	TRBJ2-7	ASSPTTTGVEFYEQY
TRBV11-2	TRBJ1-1	ASSFPGRMNTEAF
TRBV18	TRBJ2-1	ASSPLTSAYNEQF